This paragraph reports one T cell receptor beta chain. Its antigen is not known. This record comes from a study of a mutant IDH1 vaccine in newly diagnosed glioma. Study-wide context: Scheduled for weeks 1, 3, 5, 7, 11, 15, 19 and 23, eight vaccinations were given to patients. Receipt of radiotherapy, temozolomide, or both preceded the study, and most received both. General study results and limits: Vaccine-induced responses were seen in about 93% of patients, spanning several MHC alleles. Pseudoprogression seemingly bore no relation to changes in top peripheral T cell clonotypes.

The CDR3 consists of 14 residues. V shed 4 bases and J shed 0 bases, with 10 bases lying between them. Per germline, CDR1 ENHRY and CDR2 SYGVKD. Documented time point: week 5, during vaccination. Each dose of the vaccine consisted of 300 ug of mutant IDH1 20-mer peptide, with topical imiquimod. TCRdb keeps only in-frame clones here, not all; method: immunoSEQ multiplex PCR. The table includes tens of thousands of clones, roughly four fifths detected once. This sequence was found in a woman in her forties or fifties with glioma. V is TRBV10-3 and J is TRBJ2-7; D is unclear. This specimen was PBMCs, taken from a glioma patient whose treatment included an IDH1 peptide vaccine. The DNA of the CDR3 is TGTGCCATCAGTGTCCCACCCCCCTCCTACGAGCAGTACTTC. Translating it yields CAISVPPPSYEQYF.